This T cell receptor beta chain was captured by sequencing in a study of Graves' ophthalmopathy and Graves' hyperthyroidism. Study-wide findings and caveats: With approximately 88% sensitivity and approximately 79% specificity, a 13-signature model separated ophthalmopathy from stable hyperthyroidism.

RNA served as the template for amplifying TCR beta CDR3 regions. Investigators did first-round RT-PCR with HTBI primers, then second-round multiplex PCR. TCRdb used MiXCR to reprocess the multiplex PCR reads, holding one entry per CDR3 protein. The table shows 450,000 to 600,000 distinct CDR3 sequences, with less than 40% occurring only once. The study recruited hyperthyroidism patients aged 18 to 65 who were newly diagnosed, under 2 months' duration. Other autoimmune diseases, uncontrolled infections, pregnancy or lactation led to the exclusion of patients. The diagnosis was founded upon clinical symptoms, serum thyroxine, TRAb, thyroid ultrasound and orbital computed tomography. J was trimmed by 5 bases and V by 4 bases; bases with no gene match: 14. CDR1 and CDR2 from the germline V gene are SGHDT and YYEEEE. The CDR3 has 16 amino acids. Remarks on this clonotype: What it binds is not known.

The sequenced sample was peripheral blood or thyroid tissue (not recorded which). The TCR comes from an adult man with Graves' hyperthyroidism. The V and J genes are TRBV5-6 and TRBJ2-7; 8 bases are shared with TRBD1. The CDR3 loop reads CASSILQGGKSHEQYF. CDR3 coding DNA: TGTGCCAGCAGCATATTACAGGGGGGTAAATCCCACGAGCAGTACTTC. The whole variable domain, remainder taken from reference TRBV5-6 and TRBJ2-7, is DAGVTQSPTHLIKTRGQQVTLRCSPKSGHDTVSWYQQALGQGPQFIFQYYEEEERQRGNFPDRFSGHQFPNYSSELNVNALLLGDSALYLCASSILQGGKSHEQYFGPGTRLTVT.